Shown below are 6 T cell receptor beta chains from a single sample sequenced in a study of cytomegalovirus exposure and HLA in healthy donors. A multiplex PCR was run with 60 Vbeta primers and 13 Jbeta primers. Produced via immunoSEQ multiplex PCR; TCRdb's table is partial and in-frame only. The table has about 140,000 clones, about 70% seen once. The sample taken for sequencing was PBMCs. The source is a man aged 25-45 years in good health and CMV-seropositive.

This chain uses TRBV7-9 with TRBJ2-2; 8 bases match TRBD2. CDR1 is SEHNR and CDR2 is FQNEAQ in the germline V gene (reference sequence). The CDR3 totals 14 residues. The junction had 4 bases not matched to a gene; V was cut back by 4 bases and J by 6 bases. As DNA, the CDR3 is TGTGCCAGCAGCTCTCGGGAGGGGGCCGGGGAGCTGTTTTTT. This codes for CASSSREGAGELFF.

The chain links TRBV18 to TRBJ2-7; D is perhaps TRBD2 (5 bases). CDR3 size: 14 residues. Between the trimmed V and J ends, which lost 6 bases and 2 bases, there was a span of 14 bases. CDR1 and CDR2 (germline): KGHSH, LQKENI. The CDR3 coding sequence is TGTGCCAGCTCTACAATGACGGGGACCTACGAGCAGTACTTC. Its protein product is CASSTMTGTYEQYF.

The V gene is TRBV5-6, the J gene TRBJ2-7; D is unresolved. CDR3 length: 11 residues. Germline values: CDR1 SGHDT, CDR2 YYEEEE. V was shortened by 4 bases and J by 4 bases, with 6 bases between the two germline ends. DNA for the CDR3: TGTGCCAGCAGCCTAGAATACGAGCAGTACTTC. It specifies CASSLEYEQYF. Together with reference TRBV5-6 and TRBJ2-7, the CDR3 gives the full variable domain: DAGVTQSPTHLIKTRGQQVTLRCSPKSGHDTVSWYQQALGQGPQFIFQYYEEEERQRGNFPDRFSGHQFPNYSSELNVNALLLGDSALYLCASSLEYEQYFGPGTRLTVT.

V is TRBV30 and J is TRBJ2-3; D may be TRBD1 (5 bases). Germline loops: CDR1 GTSNPN, CDR2 SVGIG (reference sequence). Trimming pared 0 bases from V and 1 base from J, leaving 5 bases between. This CDR3 contains 13 residues. CDR3 DNA sequence: TGTGCCTGGAGTGTAGGGGGCACAGATACGCAGTATTTT. Amino acids: CAWSVGGTDTQYF.

The table lists this clone with a few counts. The CDR3 spells CASSQGTSSYEQYF. The CDR3 nucleotides are TGCGCCAGCAGCCAAGGGACTAGCTCCTACGAGCAGTACTTC. J is TRBJ2-7 and V is TRBV4-1, with 7 nucleotides matching TRBD2. The V segment lost 1 base and the J segment 0 bases; nucleotides outside the gene matches: 0. The germline CDR1 and CDR2 sequences are MGHRA and YSYEKL. The CDR3 runs to 14 residues.

The rearrangement uses TRBV6-5 and TRBJ1-6; a weak D match, TRBD1 (6 bases). CDR3 length: 15 residues. V was shortened by 6 bases and J by 10 bases, with 19 bases between the two germline ends. The germline V gene encodes CDR1 MNHEY and CDR2 SVGAGI. For the CDR3, the DNA is TGTGCCAGCAGGAAACAGGGACCCGATGGGTCACCCCTCCACTTT. Amino acid sequence: CASRKQGPDGSPLHF.